These 10 T cell receptor beta chains were sequenced from one sample in a study of cytomegalovirus exposure and HLA in healthy donors. TCRdb keeps only in-frame clones here, not all; method: immunoSEQ multiplex PCR. Of tens of thousands of clones listed, 93% are singletons. Input material: PBMCs. These receptors came from a woman in her thirties in good health and CMV-seropositive.

The rearrangement uses TRBV28 and TRBJ2-5, with 11 bases that match TRBD2. V lost 1 base and J lost 4; bases outside the gene matches: 5. The CDR3 loop spans 16 amino acids. CDR1 and CDR2 from the germline V gene are MDHEN and SYDVKM. In DNA, the CDR3 is TGTGCCAGCAGTTTATTACTAGCGGGAGTGCGAGAGACCCAGTACTTC. Translated: CASSLLLAGVRETQYF.

The chain carries TRBV14 and TRBJ1-1; D is unclear. The CDR3 length is 14 residues. Germline V gives CDR1 SGHDN, CDR2 FVKESK. Trimming shortened V by 1 base and J by 10 bases, and 16 bases separated the two germline ends. CDR3 coding DNA: TGTGCCAGCAGCCAAGCCCACCAAAGCCAGGTAGCTTTCTTT. Translating gives CASSQAHQSQVAFF.

The rearrangement joins TRBV7-9 to TRBJ2-6, with unresolved D. V was pared by 4 bases and J by 0 bases, with 7 bases between. This CDR3 is built from 15 residues. CDR1 SEHNR and CDR2 FQNEAQ come from the germline V gene (reference sequence). The CDR3 DNA reads as TGTGCCAGCAGCTCCCCCGGCTCTGGGGCCAACGTCCTGACTTTC. Its protein is CASSSPGSGANVLTF.

The gene calls are TRBV30 and TRBJ2-5, with 13 bases aligning to TRBD2. Germline CDR1 reads GTSNPN; CDR2 reads SVGIG (reference sequence). The CDR3 runs to 15 residues. J was trimmed by 3 bases and V by 3 bases; bases with no gene match: 4. CDR3 sequence reads: CAWSNGLAGEETQYF. Written as DNA, the CDR3 is TGTGCCTGGAGCAACGGACTAGCGGGAGAAGAGACCCAGTACTTC.

This clone was counted a few times. The rearrangement links TRBV4-3 to TRBJ2-2, with 12 bases identical to TRBD2. The CDR3 totals 18 residues. J gave up 5 bases and V 0 bases, and 7 bases lay outside the gene matches. Germline V gene lookup returns CDR1 LGHNA and CDR2 YSLEER. DNA for the CDR3: TGCGCCAGCAGCCAAGATTCGGGACTAGCGGGTCCGACCGGGGAGCTGTTTTTT. This sequence encodes CASSQDSGLAGPTGELFF.

The chain is built from TRBV28 and TRBJ2-1; the D gene is possibly TRBD2 (6 bases). This CDR3 comprises 15 residues. The V gene's germline CDR1 is MDHEN and CDR2 SYDVKM. V was clipped by 6 bases and J by 8 bases, with 20 bases between them. The CDR3 loop is CASRSQASEGDEQFF. The CDR3 coding sequence is TGTGCCAGCAGATCCCAGGCCTCGGAGGGCGATGAGCAGTTCTTC.

The V gene is TRBV27, the J gene TRBJ1-5; the D is unclear. CDR3 length: 14 residues. With 3 bases removed from V and 4 bases from J, the gap between germline ends came to 10 bases. Germline V lookup: CDR1 MNHEY, CDR2 SMNVEV (reference sequence). The CDR3 coding sequence is TGTGCCAGCAGTTTTCGGGGAGCTAATCAGCCCCAGCATTTT. The encoded protein is CASSFRGANQPQHF.

In this sample, this clone turned up once. This chain connects TRBV7-9 to TRBJ1-2, with 9 bases lining up with TRBD1. CDR3 size: 17 residues. CDR1 SEHNR and CDR2 FQNEAQ come from the germline V gene (reference sequence). Germline trimming cut 5 bases from V and 4 bases from J; bases unmatched to any gene: 14. The CDR3 here is CASSSPGTGTGLYGYTF. CDR3 in DNA: TGTGCCAGCAGCAGTCCCGGGACAGGGACGGGGCTCTATGGCTACACCTTC.

The genes are TRBV7-6 and TRBJ1-1, with TRBD1 as a possible D gene (6 bases). The CDR3 totals 13 residues. Germline V lookup: CDR1 SGHVS, CDR2 FNYEAQ. With 1 base removed from V and 4 bases from J, the gap between germline ends came to 7 bases. The CDR3 sequence: CASSLVDSTEAFF. The CDR3 DNA is TGTGCCAGCAGCTTAGTGGACAGCACTGAAGCTTTCTTT.

This clone was seen only a few times. The gene calls are TRBV6-5 and TRBJ2-7; D is perhaps TRBD2 (7 bases). The V gene lost 7 bases and the J gene lost 10 bases, with 20 bases spanning the gap. Germline CDR1 and CDR2: MNHEY and SVGAGI. This CDR3 comprises 13 residues. In DNA, the CDR3 is TGTGCCAGCACCGACGGCCGGGGGGCGAATCAGTACTTC. This sequence encodes CASTDGRGANQYF.